Presented here are 12 T cell receptor beta chains from one specimen sequenced in a study of blood T cell repertoires in COVID-19. The repertoire was sequenced with immunoSEQ multiplex PCR; TCRdb's copy has only in-frame clones and lacks some. The table has 400,000 to 500,000 clones, more than 75% seen once. Specimen: PBMCs or T cells enriched from blood (not recorded which). The source is a woman aged 40 to 50 who had recovered from COVID-19.

The chain links TRBV19 to TRBJ1-5; 7 bases align to TRBD1. Germline V gene sequence: CDR1 LNHDA, CDR2 SQIVND (reference sequence). The length of the CDR3 is 17 residues. After removal of 2 bases from V and 1 base from J, the junction contained 8 bases not matched to a gene. CDR3: CASSIRGQIRSNQPQHF. The CDR3 DNA reads TGTGCCAGTAGTATAAGGGGGCAGATCAGAAGCAATCAGCCCCAGCATTTT.

A single count supports this clone. The gene calls are TRBV27 and TRBJ1-6, with D maybe TRBD1 (5 bases). Trimming pared 0 bases from V and 2 bases from J, leaving 14 bases between. The CDR3 length is 18 residues. In germline, CDR1 is MNHEY, CDR2 SMNVEV (reference sequence). The CDR3, as DNA: TGTGCCAGCAGTTTATCGGGGGGAGGACTTCCCTATAATTCACCCCTCCACTTT. It is translated as CASSLSGGGLPYNSPLHF.

The sample holds a few counts of this clone. The rearrangement uses TRBV9 and TRBJ2-7; 11 bases line up with TRBD2. This CDR3 is built from 16 residues. Germline lookup yields CDR1 SGDLS and CDR2 YYNGEE. After removal of 1 base from V and 6 bases from J, the junction contained 9 bases not matched to a gene. The CDR3 here is CASSVTPTSGTGEQYF. Written as DNA, the CDR3 is TGTGCCAGCAGCGTAACCCCGACTAGCGGGACGGGCGAGCAGTACTTC.

CDR3 sequence reads: CSVVGAGEQYF. The CDR3 region has the DNA TGCAGCGTTGTAGGGGCTGGGGAGCAGTACTTC. The V gene is TRBV29-1, the J gene TRBJ2-7, with D tentatively TRBD1 (5 bases). Deletions cut 4 bases from V and 7 bases from J, with 11 bases between. The CDR3 loop spans 11 amino acids. Germline CDR1 reads SQVTM; CDR2 reads ANQGSEA.

The chain recombines TRBV7-9 with TRBJ2-3, with 7 bases matching TRBD1. This CDR3 is built from 18 residues. The V and J ends lost 4 bases and 1 base, in that order; junction bases with no gene match: 14. Germline assignment: CDR1 SEHNR and CDR2 FQNEAQ (reference sequence). CDR3 nucleotide sequence: TGTGCCAGCAGCTCCAGGACAGGTTGGAGTTCTCGCACAGATACGCAGTATTTT. It encodes CASSSRTGWSSRTDTQYF.

The chain uses TRBV5-1 and TRBJ2-5, with 9 bases identical to TRBD2. Germline CDR1 is SGHRS and CDR2 is YFSETQ. The CDR3 runs to 16 residues. The V gene end was trimmed by 0 bases and the J gene end by 5 bases; junction bases not matched to a gene: 8. The CDR3 sequence: CASSLEGSGRGETQYF. For the CDR3, the DNA is TGCGCCAGCAGCTTGGAGGGTAGCGGGAGAGGGGAGACCCAGTACTTC.

This clone was seen just once. Sequence at one end of the junction differs from germline and may be a read error. The chain joins TRBV3-1 (or the pseudogene TRBV3-2) to TRBJ1-6, with 8 bases lining up with TRBD1. Looked up from germline, CDR1 is LGHDT and CDR2 is YNNKEL (reference sequence). This CDR3 comprises 13 residues. The CDR3 sequence: CASSPTGAGSVDF. CDR3 nucleotides: TGTGCCAGCAGCCCGACAGGGGCGGGCTCCGTTGACTTT.

Only one count was recorded for this clone. The chain recombines TRBV15 with TRBJ1-3; TRBD1 agrees at 9 bases. The CDR3 length is 16 residues. With 3 bases clipped from V and 8 bases from J, the junction kept 11 bases outside the gene matches. Germline loops: CDR1 LNHNV, CDR2 YYDKDF (reference sequence). CDR3 amino acids: CATSRNFRDRVDTIYF. The CDR3 bases are TGTGCCACCAGCAGGAATTTCCGGGACAGGGTTGACACCATATATTTT.

V usage is TRBV12-3 or TRBV12-4 and J usage is TRBJ2-7, with 8 nucleotides matching TRBD1. This CDR3 contains 11 residues. J lost 7 bases, V lost 7 bases, and 3 bases had no gene match. CDR3 loop: CASNRQGEQYF. The CDR3 DNA is TGTGCCAGCAACCGACAGGGGGAGCAGTACTTC.

This chain connects TRBV5-1 to TRBJ1-2; D gene ambiguous. The CDR3 is 12 amino acids. V was pared by 6 bases and J by 5 bases, with 11 bases between. Germline V gene data show CDR1 as SGHRS and CDR2 as YFSETQ. CDR3 DNA: TGCGCCAGCACCAACCCCGGGTATGGCTACACCTTC. It specifies CASTNPGYGYTF. The full variable domain, completed using reference TRBV5-1 and TRBJ1-2, is KAGVTQTPRYLIKTRGQQVTLSCSPISGHRSVSWYQQTPGQGLQFLFEYFSETQRNKGNFPGRFSGRQFSNSRSEMNVSTLELGDSALYLCASTNPGYGYTFGSGTRLTVV.

This chain uses TRBV9 with TRBJ2-1; D might be TRBD2 (6 bases). The CDR3 is 17 residues long. V was cut by 3 bases and J by 0 bases, with 16 bases left in between. The germline V gene encodes CDR1 SGDLS and CDR2 YYNGEE. CDR3 sequence: CASSAFIAAGSYNEQFF. CDR3 in DNA: TGTGCCAGCAGCGCGTTCATAGCGGCCGGCTCCTACAATGAGCAGTTCTTC.

The genes are TRBV2 and TRBJ2-7; 8 bases map to TRBD1. With 0 bases clipped from V and 4 bases from J, the junction kept 5 bases outside the gene matches. The germline V gene encodes CDR1 SNHLY and CDR2 FYNNEI. This CDR3 region has 15 residues. The CDR3 DNA follows: TGTGCCAGCAGTGAAGCTGACAGGGGAGGATACGAGCAGTACTTC. This translates into CASSEADRGGYEQYF. The full variable domain, with the rest looked up from reference TRBV2 and TRBJ2-7, is EPEVTQTPSHQVTQMGQEVILRCVPISNHLYFYWYRQILGQKVEFLVSFYNNEISEKSEIFDDQFSVERPDGSNFTLKIRSTKLEDSAMYFCASSEADRGGYEQYFGPGTRLTVT.